Listed here are 8 T cell receptor beta chains from one sample, sequenced in a study of blood T cell repertoires in COVID-19. Assay used: immunoSEQ multiplex PCR; TCRdb lists only in-frame clones, some missing. Here the sample spans 40,000 to 50,000 clones, around 90% being singletons. The sequenced material came from peripheral blood. The receptor source for this set is a man between 50 and 59 years old with active COVID-19.

The genes are TRBV7-2 and TRBJ2-5; TRBD1 agrees at 8 bases. This CDR3 has 15 amino acids. The germline CDR1 and CDR2 sequences are SGHTA and FQGNSA. Trimming cost V 5 bases and J 3 bases; bases outside gene matches: 8. DNA of the CDR3: TGTGCCAGCAGCCCGCAGGGGGCGGAAGAAGAGACCCAGTACTTC. Encoded protein: CASSPQGAEEETQYF.

The chain couples TRBV6-5 to TRBJ1-1; 8 nucleotides align to TRBD1. Germline V gene sequence: CDR1 MNHEY, CDR2 SVGAGI. CDR3 length: 12 residues. The V gene end was trimmed by 6 bases and the J gene end by 10 bases; junction bases not matched to a gene: 7. The CDR3 region is CASRRRQGRAFF. The CDR3 DNA reads TGTGCCAGCAGACGCCGACAGGGGCGAGCTTTCTTT.

The chain recombines TRBV2 with TRBJ2-1, with 8 bases fitting TRBD1. CDR3 length: 13 amino acids. In germline, CDR1 is SNHLY, CDR2 FYNNEI. Trimming cost V 5 bases and J 7 bases; bases outside gene matches: 4. For the CDR3, the DNA is TGTGCCAGCAGTCATACAGGGGGTAATGAGCAGTTCTTC. Protein sequence: CASSHTGGNEQFF.

The rearrangement links TRBV25-1 to TRBJ1-2, with a possible D match to TRBD1 (6 bases). Germline V gene sequence: CDR1 MGHDK, CDR2 SYGVNS. The V gene lost 6 bases and the J gene lost 4 bases, with 15 bases spanning the gap. The CDR3 length is 14 residues. The CDR3 loop reads CASSRGPEFYGYTF. The DNA of the CDR3 is TGTGCCAGCAGCAGGGGACCCGAATTCTATGGCTACACCTTC.

The chain is built from TRBV9 and TRBJ2-1; D uncertain. Trimming took 3 bases from V and 5 from J, leaving 9 bases between them. Germline V gives CDR1 SGDLS, CDR2 YYNGEE. The CDR3 is made up of 13 amino acids. The DNA for the CDR3 is TGTGCCAGCAGCGCGTTAGGAGACAATGAGCAGTTCTTC. Amino acids: CASSALGDNEQFF.

This chain joins TRBV7-9 and TRBJ1-2, with TRBD1 as a possible D gene (5 bases). Germline loops: CDR1 SEHNR, CDR2 FQNEAQ (reference sequence). The V and J ends lost 5 bases and 0 bases respectively, with 10 bases between them. The CDR3 length is 14 residues. CDR3 loop: CASSRGTSNYGYTF. The CDR3 DNA reads as TGTGCCAGCAGCCGCGGGACCTCTAACTATGGCTACACCTTC.

The sample holds a few counts of this clone. This chain connects TRBV7-9 to TRBJ1-5, with 7 bases lining up with TRBD1. CDR1 and CDR2 (germline): SEHNR, FQNEAQ (reference sequence). V lost 5 bases, J lost 0 bases, and 10 bases stayed unmatched. The CDR3 runs 17 residues. CDR3: CASSPEGGGHSNQPQHF. The CDR3, as DNA: TGTGCCAGCAGCCCGGAAGGGGGCGGACATAGCAATCAGCCCCAGCATTTT.

The chain links TRBV12-2 to TRBJ1-5; TRBD1 was called by the table and not checked on the DNA. TRBV12-2 is a pseudogene locus. There are 19 residues in the CDR3. The CDR3 reads CASRLEMGKDSIASQPQHF. The CDR3, as DNA: TGTGCAAGTCGCTTAGAGATGGGGAAGGACAGCATAGCAAGTCAGCCCCAGCATTTT.